This T cell receptor beta chain emerged from a study of breast tumors, draining lymph nodes, adjacent tissues (dated by TCRdb to 2016 to 2017). About the full investigation: Breast cancer patients provided tumor, adjacent nontumor tissue and axillary lymph nodes, and the study compared the TCR beta repertoires across these three sources. The study was designed to assess the relationships and possible T-cell exchange between tumor, surrounding tissue and draining lymph node repertoires in human breast cancer. On the study overall, not on this receptor specifically: The data were considered consistent with the idea that most tumor T cells come from the lymph node and then expand in tumor tissue. Tumor and nontumor tissue repertoires were found to be significantly more similar in luminal-like than in basal-like breast cancer. Tumor T-cell repertoires showed less diversity than lymph node repertoires and more diversity than nontumor tissue repertoires, and tumor T-cell repertoires showed preferential V and J gene usage. Rather than being directly demonstrated, the conclusion that tumor T cells originate in lymph nodes was presented as consistent with a hypothesis.

The lymph node samples were taken from the axillary draining lymph nodes of breast cancer patients. CDR1 and CDR2, per the germline V gene, are SGHVS and FQNEAQ. The CDR3 goes from the cysteine to the phenylalanine over 17 residues. CDR3 DNA is the only sequence kept; it has 51 bases, read in frame from the first base. The sequencer was an Illumina HiSeq 2000. TCR beta chain libraries were generated through multiplex PCR amplification. High-throughput sequencing was used to analyze the amplified TCR beta chain products. Clones were called with MiXCR by TCRdb after fastp trimmed the public reads at Q25, and only in-frame beta chains were retained. Under each unique CDR3 protein, matching rows form one entry showing the most common genes and DNA. This sample has fewer than 200,000 distinct CDR3 sequences in its table, and around a third of those were observed once. Of the sample, 4% to 5.5% falls within the top ten clones.

This clonotype appeared a few times. What this receptor recognizes is not known. A much more abundant neighbour one base away suggests this may be a read error. Here the chain combines TRBV7-8 and TRBJ2-3; a tentative D call is TRBD2 (8 bases match). The sequenced material came from axillary lymph node tissue. The clonotype was recovered from a female donor with breast cancer. Some clones in this sample may be carry-over from other donors' samples. The nucleotide sequence reads TGTGCCAGCAGCTTAGCTTATTTGATAGCGGGGACAGATCCGCAGTATTTT. This is translated as CASSLAYLIAGTDPQYF. Joined to the reference TRBV7-8 and TRBJ2-3 proteins, this CDR3 gives the full variable domain: GAGVSQSPRYKVAKRGQDVALRCDPISGHVSLFWYQQALGQGPEFLTYFQNEAQLDKSGLPSDRFFAERPEGSVSTLKIQRTQQEDSAVYLCASSLAYLIAGTDPQYFGPGTRLTVL.